This T cell receptor beta chain came from a study of cytomegalovirus exposure and HLA in healthy donors. Whole-study findings and limits: Most of the TCR beta V segments (in an earlier analysis) were productive either about 90% or about 30% of the time. Later analysis identified a missense DCLRE1C variant that was linked to TCR beta V- and J-gene trimming.

With regard to this clone: Its antigen is currently unknown.

13 Jbeta primers and 60 Vbeta primers were used for the PCR. The assay was immunoSEQ multiplex PCR, and TCRdb's table has in-frame clones only and misses some. Of approximately 130,000 clones in the sample, under 85% were seen once. The CDR3 has 14 residues. V shed 2 bases, J shed 6 bases, and the junction held 6 bases outside the gene matches. Germline-derived CDR1 and CDR2 are GTSNPN and SVGIG (reference sequence). The clonotype originates from a young man in good health and CMV-seronegative. The chain couples TRBV30 to TRBJ2-7; 11 bases map to TRBD2. The sequenced sample consisted of PBMCs. CDR3 DNA: TGTGCCTGGAGTACACTAGCGGGAGAAAGCGAGCAGTACTTC. Protein: CAWSTLAGESEQYF.